This is a list of T cell receptor beta chains from one sample in a study of T cells in Graves' hyperthyroidism and ophthalmopathy. TCRdb reprocessed the multiplex PCR reads with MiXCR, giving one entry per CDR3 protein. The sample includes about 600,000 distinct CDR3 sequences, 14% of them seen just once. The sample taken for sequencing was blood. The receptors here all came from a young woman with Graves' ophthalmopathy. Each CDR3 is given with its conserved first and last residue. D genes are given only for firm matches. Not all rows give a size; the values are once, few, many and, for expanded clones, a class.

v_gene: TRBV6-1
abundance: many
len: 13
j_gene: TRBJ1-3
d_gene: .
CDR3aa: CASRVQGRNTIYF
CDR3nt: TGTGCCAGCAGGGTTCAGGGGAGAAACACCATATATTTT

v_gene: TRBV6-1
abundance: many
len: 11
j_gene: TRBJ1-1
d_gene: TRBD1
CDR3aa: CASSGQAEAFF
CDR3nt: TGTGCCAGCAGCGGACAGGCTGAAGCTTTCTTT

v_gene: TRBV9
abundance: few
len: 15
j_gene: TRBJ2-1
d_gene: .
CDR3aa: CASSGTGLSYNEQFF
CDR3nt: TGTGCCAGCAGCGGAACAGGGTTGTCCTACAATGAGCAGTTCTTC

v_gene: TRBV19
abundance: .
len: 14
j_gene: TRBJ2-5
d_gene: TRBD1
CDR3aa: CASHKTGGLETQYF
CDR3nt: TGTGCCAGTCACAAGACAGGGGGCCTGGAGACCCAGTACTTC

v_gene: TRBV5-1
abundance: many
len: 14
j_gene: TRBJ1-1
d_gene: .
CDR3aa: CASSPTGEDTEAFF
CDR3nt: TGCGCCAGCAGCCCGACTGGGGAGGACACTGAAGCTTTCTTT

v_gene: TRBV20-1
abundance: many
len: 13
j_gene: TRBJ2-5
d_gene: .
CDR3aa: CSATPPLQETQYF
CDR3nt: TGCAGTGCTACCCCCCCTCTCCAAGAGACCCAGTACTTC

v_gene: TRBV12-3/TRBV12-4
abundance: few
len: 12
j_gene: TRBJ1-1
d_gene: .
CDR3aa: CASSHAYTEAFF
CDR3nt: TGTGCCAGCAGCCATGCGTACACTGAAGCTTTCTTT

v_gene: TRBV15
abundance: .
len: 17
j_gene: TRBJ2-5
d_gene: TRBD2
CDR3aa: CATSKEELGLAGETQYF
CDR3nt: TGTGCCACCAGCAAAGAGGAGTTAGGGCTAGCGGGAGAGACCCAGTACTTC

v_gene: TRBV4-1
abundance: few
len: 17
j_gene: TRBJ1-5
d_gene: .
CDR3aa: CASSHKHIRTSNQPQHF
CDR3nt: TGCGCCAGCAGTCACAAACATATCAGGACTAGCAATCAGCCCCAGCATTTT

v_gene: TRBV5-8
abundance: many
len: 15
j_gene: TRBJ1-5
d_gene: .
CDR3aa: CASSLGGQSNQPQHF
CDR3nt: TGTGCCAGCAGCTTGGGTGGACAGAGCAATCAGCCCCAGCATTTT

v_gene: TRBV6-5
abundance: many
len: 22
j_gene: TRBJ2-4
d_gene: .
CDR3aa: CASSYSRSRGRDAFGAKNIQYF
CDR3nt: TGTGCCAGCAGTTACTCGAGGTCACGTGGTCGGGACGCCTTTGGGGCCAAAAACATTCAGTACTTC

v_gene: TRBV20-1
abundance: many
len: 15
j_gene: TRBJ2-3
d_gene: TRBD2
CDR3aa: CSATWEGRTTDTQYF
CDR3nt: TGCAGTGCTACGTGGGAGGGCCGAACCACAGATACGCAGTATTTT

v_gene: TRBV6-1
abundance: few
len: 16
j_gene: TRBJ2-3
d_gene: .
CDR3aa: CASSETRLVHTDTQYF
CDR3nt: TGTGCCAGCAGTGAAACGCGACTAGTCCACACAGATACGCAGTATTTT

v_gene: TRBV7-8
abundance: many
len: 15
j_gene: TRBJ2-3
d_gene: TRBD2
CDR3aa: CASSLDTSGTDTQYF
CDR3nt: TGTGCCAGCAGCTTAGATACTAGCGGGACAGATACGCAGTATTTT

v_gene: TRBV14
abundance: many
len: 13
j_gene: TRBJ2-3
d_gene: .
CDR3aa: CASSQYMTDTQYF
CDR3nt: TGTGCCAGCAGCCAGTATATGACAGATACGCAGTATTTT

v_gene: TRBV7-9
abundance: few
len: 17
j_gene: TRBJ2-6
d_gene: .
CDR3aa: CASSLEEMSPGANVLTF
CDR3nt: TGTGCCAGCAGCTTAGAGGAGATGAGTCCTGGGGCCAACGTCCTGACTTTC

v_gene: TRBV7-3
abundance: .
len: 18
j_gene: TRBJ2-1
d_gene: TRBD2
CDR3aa: CASSSNPGLAGATNEQFF
CDR3nt: TGTGCCAGCAGCTCAAACCCGGGACTAGCGGGAGCGACCAATGAGCAGTTCTTC

v_gene: TRBV14
abundance: .
len: 14
j_gene: TRBJ2-1
d_gene: .
CDR3aa: CASDPGPPYNEQFF
CDR3nt: TGTGCCAGCGATCCGGGACCCCCCTACAATGAGCAGTTCTTC

v_gene: TRBV6-1
abundance: few
len: 13
j_gene: TRBJ2-7
d_gene: .
CDR3aa: CASRDPPSYEQYF
CDR3nt: TGTGCCAGCAGGGACCCCCCTTCCTACGAGCAGTACTTC

v_gene: TRBV12-3/TRBV12-4
abundance: many
len: 20
j_gene: TRBJ2-1
d_gene: TRBD1
CDR3aa: CASSLVGWTGDDSSYNEQFF
CDR3nt: TGTGCCAGCAGTTTAGTTGGATGGACAGGAGACGATTCCTCCTACAATGAGCAGTTCTTC

v_gene: TRBV20-1
abundance: few
len: 16
j_gene: TRBJ1-2
d_gene: .
CDR3aa: CSAPRPNFWGQVGYTF
CDR3nt: TGCAGTGCTCCAAGACCTAACTTCTGGGGGCAGGTTGGCTACACCTTC

v_gene: TRBV18
abundance: many
len: 13
j_gene: TRBJ1-1
d_gene: .
CDR3aa: CASSNREGTEAFF
CDR3nt: TGTGCCAGCTCAAACAGGGAAGGGACTGAAGCTTTCTTT

v_gene: TRBV6-5
abundance: many
len: 16
j_gene: TRBJ2-3
d_gene: TRBD2
CDR3aa: CASSYSASGLTDTQYF
CDR3nt: TGTGCCAGCAGTTACTCAGCTAGCGGGTTGACAGATACGCAGTATTTT

v_gene: TRBV5-4
abundance: .
len: 15
j_gene: TRBJ2-1
d_gene: .
CDR3aa: CASSPRDFIANEQFF
CDR3nt: TGTGCCAGCAGCCCCCGGGACTTCATCGCAAATGAGCAGTTCTTC

v_gene: TRBV11-3
abundance: .
len: 15
j_gene: TRBJ2-2
d_gene: .
CDR3aa: CASSLEGMNTGELFF
CDR3nt: TGTGCCAGCAGCTTGGAGGGGATGAACACCGGGGAGCTGTTTTTT

v_gene: TRBV11-3
abundance: many
len: 14
j_gene: TRBJ2-7
d_gene: TRBD1
CDR3aa: CASSFRDRDGEQYF
CDR3nt: TGTGCCAGCAGCTTCCGGGACAGGGATGGCGAGCAGTACTTC

v_gene: TRBV27
abundance: once
len: 13
j_gene: TRBJ2-7
d_gene: .
CDR3aa: CASMVGGSYEQYF
CDR3nt: TGTGCCAGCATGGTGGGGGGCTCCTACGAGCAGTACTTC

v_gene: TRBV12-3/TRBV12-4
abundance: .
len: 12
j_gene: TRBJ2-3
d_gene: .
CDR3aa: CASSSELDTQYF
CDR3nt: TGTGCCAGCAGTTCAGAGTTAGATACGCAGTATTTT

v_gene: TRBV7-2
abundance: .
len: 13
j_gene: TRBJ1-6
d_gene: .
CDR3aa: CAPGGTGRLPLHF
CDR3nt: TGTGCCCCTGGAGGAACAGGGAGGCTTCCCCTCCACTTT

v_gene: TRBV11-3
abundance: many
len: 18
j_gene: TRBJ1-1
d_gene: .
CDR3aa: CASSLDLGGKGGYTEAFF
CDR3nt: TGTGCCAGCAGCTTAGATTTAGGAGGGAAGGGGGGGTACACTGAAGCTTTCTTT

v_gene: TRBV19
abundance: .
len: 15
j_gene: TRBJ2-6
d_gene: .
CDR3aa: CASIQTLSGANVLTF
CDR3nt: TGTGCCAGTATTCAAACCCTCTCTGGGGCCAACGTCCTGACTTTC

v_gene: TRBV5-5
abundance: .
len: 16
j_gene: TRBJ2-2
d_gene: TRBD1
CDR3aa: CASSSYRGRETGELFF
CDR3nt: TGTGCCAGCAGCTCCTACAGGGGGCGCGAGACCGGGGAGCTGTTTTTT

v_gene: TRBV2
abundance: many
len: 15
j_gene: TRBJ1-5
d_gene: .
CDR3aa: CASSVEDGLWQPQHF
CDR3nt: TGTGCCAGCAGTGTAGAGGACGGTTTGTGGCAGCCCCAGCATTTT

v_gene: TRBV27
abundance: many
len: 15
j_gene: TRBJ1-6
d_gene: TRBD1
CDR3aa: CASSPTTGGGSTLHF
CDR3nt: TGTGCCAGCAGTCCGACGACAGGGGGCGGCTCTACCCTCCACTTT

v_gene: TRBV12-3/TRBV12-4
abundance: many
len: 18
j_gene: TRBJ2-1
d_gene: TRBD2
CDR3aa: CASSLDGASGQSYNEQFF
CDR3nt: TGTGCCAGCAGTTTAGACGGTGCTAGCGGGCAATCCTACAATGAGCAGTTCTTC

v_gene: TRBV2
abundance: many
len: 12
j_gene: TRBJ2-3
d_gene: .
CDR3aa: CASRERISTQYF
CDR3nt: TGTGCCAGCAGGGAGCGCATATCTACGCAGTATTTT

v_gene: TRBV9
abundance: many
len: 17
j_gene: TRBJ2-7
d_gene: TRBD1
CDR3aa: CASSVGQGFRTPDEQYF
CDR3nt: TGTGCCAGCAGCGTAGGACAGGGGTTTCGGACACCTGACGAGCAGTACTTC

v_gene: TRBV9
abundance: few
len: 19
j_gene: TRBJ2-2
d_gene: TRBD2
CDR3aa: CASSVARWGSRERSGELFF
CDR3nt: TGTGCCAGCAGCGTGGCTCGATGGGGATCGCGGGAGCGTTCGGGGGAGCTGTTTTTT

v_gene: TRBV29-1
abundance: many
len: 15
j_gene: TRBJ2-2
d_gene: .
CDR3aa: CSVEERGKETGELFF
CDR3nt: TGCAGCGTTGAAGAAAGGGGCAAGGAGACCGGGGAGCTGTTTTTT

v_gene: TRBV29-1
abundance: .
len: 14
j_gene: TRBJ2-7
d_gene: TRBD1
CDR3aa: CSVENRAGGHEQYF
CDR3nt: TGCAGCGTTGAAAACAGAGCAGGGGGCCACGAGCAGTACTTC

v_gene: TRBV7-9
abundance: few
len: 16
j_gene: TRBJ2-5
d_gene: .
CDR3aa: CASSLGLGGGQETQYF
CDR3nt: TGTGCCAGCAGCTTAGGGTTGGGGGGAGGCCAAGAGACCCAGTACTTC

v_gene: TRBV3-1
abundance: few
len: 17
j_gene: TRBJ2-7
d_gene: TRBD1
CDR3aa: CASSQRSRRTGSYEQYF
CDR3nt: TGTGCCAGCAGCCAAAGATCCCGGCGGACAGGGTCCTACGAGCAGTACTTC

v_gene: TRBV19
abundance: .
len: 15
j_gene: TRBJ2-7
d_gene: .
CDR3aa: CASRLAETGSYEQYF
CDR3nt: TGTGCCAGTAGACTGGCCGAGACGGGCTCCTACGAGCAGTACTTC

v_gene: TRBV6-2/TRBV6-3
abundance: many
len: 17
j_gene: TRBJ2-3
d_gene: .
CDR3aa: CASSAYSDGPGTDTQYF
CDR3nt: TGTGCCAGCAGCGCTTACTCGGACGGCCCGGGCACAGATACGCAGTATTTT

v_gene: TRBV12-3/TRBV12-4
abundance: many
len: 19
j_gene: TRBJ1-5
d_gene: TRBD1
CDR3aa: CASSLVSPKPGQEDQPQHF
CDR3nt: TGTGCCAGCAGTTTAGTCTCGCCCAAACCGGGACAGGAGGATCAGCCCCAGCATTTT

v_gene: TRBV5-5
abundance: few
len: 15
j_gene: TRBJ1-6
d_gene: TRBD1
CDR3aa: CASSQDRAYNSPLHF
CDR3nt: TGTGCCAGCAGCCAGGACAGGGCGTATAATTCACCCCTCCACTTT

v_gene: TRBV6-1
abundance: many
len: 15
j_gene: TRBJ1-1
d_gene: .
CDR3aa: CASESFLAQNTEAFF
CDR3nt: TGTGCCAGCGAATCTTTCCTGGCACAGAACACTGAAGCTTTCTTT

v_gene: TRBV7-9
abundance: .
len: 13
j_gene: TRBJ2-7
d_gene: .
CDR3aa: CASSLMDYYEQYF
CDR3nt: TGTGCCAGCAGCTTGATGGACTACTACGAGCAGTACTTC

v_gene: TRBV7-8
abundance: many
len: 16
j_gene: TRBJ1-6
d_gene: TRBD1
CDR3aa: CASSNRDRDYNSPLHF
CDR3nt: TGTGCCAGCAGTAACCGGGACAGGGACTATAATTCACCCCTCCACTTT

v_gene: TRBV19
abundance: many
len: 14
j_gene: TRBJ1-1
d_gene: .
CDR3aa: CASRHSSGGTEAFF
CDR3nt: TGTGCCAGTAGACATTCATCTGGGGGCACTGAAGCTTTCTTT

v_gene: TRBV28
abundance: many
len: 14
j_gene: TRBJ1-5
d_gene: TRBD1
CDR3aa: CASSPGQIHQPQHF
CDR3nt: TGTGCCAGCAGCCCGGGACAGATACATCAGCCCCAGCATTTT

v_gene: TRBV19
abundance: .
len: 14
j_gene: TRBJ1-5
d_gene: .
CDR3aa: CASMQTYSNQPQHF
CDR3nt: TGTGCCAGTATGCAGACCTATAGCAATCAGCCCCAGCATTTT

v_gene: TRBV29-1
abundance: many
len: 13
j_gene: TRBJ2-7
d_gene: .
CDR3aa: CSITGRLSYEQYF
CDR3nt: TGCAGCATCACAGGGCGTCTATCCTACGAGCAGTACTTC

v_gene: TRBV18
abundance: many
len: 13
j_gene: TRBJ1-4
d_gene: .
CDR3aa: CASSPGINEKLFF
CDR3nt: TGTGCCAGCTCACCGGGGATTAATGAAAAACTGTTTTTT